This TCR beta chain was obtained from a study of blood T cell repertoires in COVID-19. The data were produced by immunoSEQ multiplex PCR, yet TCRdb's version contains in-frame clones alone and is incomplete. The data hold roughly 150,000 clones, with over 75% observed a single time. V was pared by 3 bases and J by 8 bases, with 9 bases between. From germline, CDR1 is MDHEN and CDR2 SYDVKM. The CDR3 covers 12 residues. The receptor was isolated from a woman aged 35 to 49 with acute or convalescent COVID-19. V gene TRBV28 combines with J gene TRBJ2-3, with D possibly TRBD2 on 5 matching bases. Sample: peripheral blood. CDR3 loop: CASSFGRGTQYF. CDR3 coding DNA: TGTGCCAGCAGTTTCGGACGGGGTACGCAGTATTTT.